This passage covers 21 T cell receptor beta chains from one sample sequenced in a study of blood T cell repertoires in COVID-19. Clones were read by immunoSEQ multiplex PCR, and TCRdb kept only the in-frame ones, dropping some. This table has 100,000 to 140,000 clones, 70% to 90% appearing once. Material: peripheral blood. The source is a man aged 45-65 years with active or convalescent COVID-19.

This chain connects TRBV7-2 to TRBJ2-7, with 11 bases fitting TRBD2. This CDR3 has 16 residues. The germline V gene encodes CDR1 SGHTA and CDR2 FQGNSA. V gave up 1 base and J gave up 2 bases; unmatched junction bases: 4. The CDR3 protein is CASSLVGLAAPYEQYF. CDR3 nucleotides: TGTGCCAGCAGCTTAGTGGGACTAGCGGCCCCCTACGAGCAGTACTTC.

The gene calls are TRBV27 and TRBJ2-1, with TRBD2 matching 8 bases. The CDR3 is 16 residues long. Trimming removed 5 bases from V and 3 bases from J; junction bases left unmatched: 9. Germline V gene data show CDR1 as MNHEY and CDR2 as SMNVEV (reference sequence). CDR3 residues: CASSPGGGSFYNEQFF. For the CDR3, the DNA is TGTGCCAGCAGTCCCGGGGGGGGGTCCTTCTACAATGAGCAGTTCTTC.

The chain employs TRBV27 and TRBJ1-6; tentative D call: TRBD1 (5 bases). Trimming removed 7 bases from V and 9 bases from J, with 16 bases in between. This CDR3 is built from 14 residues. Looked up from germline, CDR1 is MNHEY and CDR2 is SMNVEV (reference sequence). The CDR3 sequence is CASKWGIRGSPLHF. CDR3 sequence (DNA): TGTGCCAGCAAGTGGGGTATAAGGGGTTCACCCCTCCACTTT.

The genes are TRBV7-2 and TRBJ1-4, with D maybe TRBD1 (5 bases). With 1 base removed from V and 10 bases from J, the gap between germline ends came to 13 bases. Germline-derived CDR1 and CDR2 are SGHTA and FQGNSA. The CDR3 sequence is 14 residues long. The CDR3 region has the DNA TGTGCCAGCAGCTTAGTTCAGGGTGAAGGAAAACTGTTTTTT. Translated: CASSLVQGEGKLFF. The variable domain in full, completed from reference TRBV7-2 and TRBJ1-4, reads GAGVSQSPSNKVTEKGKDVELRCDPISGHTALYWYRQSLGQGLEFLIYFQGNSAPDKSGLPSDRFSAERTGGSVSTLTIQRTQQEDSAVYLCASSLVQGEGKLFFGSGTQLSVL.

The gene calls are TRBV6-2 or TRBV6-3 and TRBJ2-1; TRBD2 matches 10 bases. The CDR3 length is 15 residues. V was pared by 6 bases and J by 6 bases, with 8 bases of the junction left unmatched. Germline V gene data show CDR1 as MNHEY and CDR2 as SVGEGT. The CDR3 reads CASSFLAGVANEQFF. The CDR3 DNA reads TGTGCCAGCAGCTTTCTAGCGGGAGTGGCCAATGAGCAGTTCTTC.

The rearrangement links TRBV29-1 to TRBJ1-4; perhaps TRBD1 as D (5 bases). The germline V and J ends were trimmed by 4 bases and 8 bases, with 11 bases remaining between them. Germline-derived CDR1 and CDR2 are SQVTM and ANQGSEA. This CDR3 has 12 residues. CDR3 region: CSVVQGGEKLFF. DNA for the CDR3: TGCAGCGTTGTGCAGGGAGGGGAAAAACTGTTTTTT.

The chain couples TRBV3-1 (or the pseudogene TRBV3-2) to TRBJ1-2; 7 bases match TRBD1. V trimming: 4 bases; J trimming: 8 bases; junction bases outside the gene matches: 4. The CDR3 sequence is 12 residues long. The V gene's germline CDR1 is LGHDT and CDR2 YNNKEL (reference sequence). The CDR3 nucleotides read TGTGCCAGCAGCCGGGACAGTAGGGGCTACACCTTC. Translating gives CASSRDSRGYTF.

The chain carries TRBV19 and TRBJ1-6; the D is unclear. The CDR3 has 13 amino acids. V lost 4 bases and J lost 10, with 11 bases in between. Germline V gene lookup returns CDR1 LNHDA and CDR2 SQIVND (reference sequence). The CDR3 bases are TGTGCCAGTAGTACTGGGCCTGAGTCACCCCTCCACTTT. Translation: CASSTGPESPLHF.

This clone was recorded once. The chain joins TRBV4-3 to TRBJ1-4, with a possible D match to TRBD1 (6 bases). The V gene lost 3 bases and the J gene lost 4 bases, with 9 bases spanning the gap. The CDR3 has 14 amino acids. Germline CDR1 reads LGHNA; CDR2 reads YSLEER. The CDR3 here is CASSQGHGNEKLFF. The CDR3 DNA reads TGCGCCAGCAGCCAGGGACACGGTAATGAAAAACTGTTTTTT.

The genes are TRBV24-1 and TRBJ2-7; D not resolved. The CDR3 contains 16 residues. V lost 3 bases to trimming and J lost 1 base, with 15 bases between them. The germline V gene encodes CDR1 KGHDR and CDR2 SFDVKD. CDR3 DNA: TGTGCCACCAGTGATCCCCAGGCCTCCTCATCCTACGAGCAGTACTTC. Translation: CATSDPQASSSYEQYF.

This CDR3 reads CASSPLKGSMNTEAFF. The CDR3 DNA reads as TGTGCCAGCTCACCATTGAAAGGGAGCATGAACACTGAAGCTTTCTTT. The chain employs TRBV18 and TRBJ1-1; D gene uncertain. The ends were cut back, 2 bases at V and 0 bases at J, with 13 bases in the middle. Germline V gives CDR1 KGHSH, CDR2 LQKENI. The length of the CDR3 is 16 residues.

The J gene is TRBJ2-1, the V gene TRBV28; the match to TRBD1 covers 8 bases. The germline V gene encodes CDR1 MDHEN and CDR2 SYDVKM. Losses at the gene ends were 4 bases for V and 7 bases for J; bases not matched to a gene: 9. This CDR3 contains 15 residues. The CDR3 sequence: CASSSRTGNLNEQFF. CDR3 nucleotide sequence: TGTGCCAGCAGTTCCCGGACAGGGAACTTGAATGAGCAGTTCTTC.

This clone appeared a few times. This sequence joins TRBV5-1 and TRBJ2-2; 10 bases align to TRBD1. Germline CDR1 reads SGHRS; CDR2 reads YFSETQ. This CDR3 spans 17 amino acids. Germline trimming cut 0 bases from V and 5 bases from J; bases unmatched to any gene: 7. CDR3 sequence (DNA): TGCGCCAGCAGCTTGGCCCTCCGGACAGGGGGTACCGGGGAGCTGTTTTTT. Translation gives CASSLALRTGGTGELFF.

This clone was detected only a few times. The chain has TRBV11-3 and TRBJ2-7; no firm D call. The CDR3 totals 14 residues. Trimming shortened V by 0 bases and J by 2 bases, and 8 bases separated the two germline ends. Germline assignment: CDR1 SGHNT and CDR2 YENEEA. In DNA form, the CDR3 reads TGTGCCAGCAGCTTAGAACGGGTGACCTACGAGCAGTACTTC. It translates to CASSLERVTYEQYF.

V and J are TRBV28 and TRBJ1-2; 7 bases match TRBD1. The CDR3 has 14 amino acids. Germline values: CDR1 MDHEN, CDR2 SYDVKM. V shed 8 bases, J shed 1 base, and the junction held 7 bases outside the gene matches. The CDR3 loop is CASLDRAVNYGYTF. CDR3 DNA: TGTGCCAGCCTTGACAGGGCTGTTAACTATGGCTACACCTTC.

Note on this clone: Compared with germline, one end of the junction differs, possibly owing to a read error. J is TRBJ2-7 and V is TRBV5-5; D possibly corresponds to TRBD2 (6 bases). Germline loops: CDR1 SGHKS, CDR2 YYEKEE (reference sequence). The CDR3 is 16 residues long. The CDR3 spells CASSLVADYSSYKQYF. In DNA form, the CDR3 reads TGTGCCAGCAGCTTGGTAGCGGATTACAGCTCCTACAAGCAGTACTTC.

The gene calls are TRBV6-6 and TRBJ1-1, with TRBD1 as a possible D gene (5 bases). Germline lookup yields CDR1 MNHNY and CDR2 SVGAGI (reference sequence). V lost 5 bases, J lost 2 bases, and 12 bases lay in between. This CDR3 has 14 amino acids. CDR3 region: CASSETDFNTEAFF. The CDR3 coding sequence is TGTGCCAGCAGTGAGACAGATTTTAACACTGAAGCTTTCTTT.

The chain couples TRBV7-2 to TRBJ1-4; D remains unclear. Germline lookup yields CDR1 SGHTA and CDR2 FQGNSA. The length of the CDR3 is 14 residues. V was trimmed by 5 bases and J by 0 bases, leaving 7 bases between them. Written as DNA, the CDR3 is TGTGCCAGCAGCATACAGACAACTAATGAAAAACTGTTTTTT. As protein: CASSIQTTNEKLFF.

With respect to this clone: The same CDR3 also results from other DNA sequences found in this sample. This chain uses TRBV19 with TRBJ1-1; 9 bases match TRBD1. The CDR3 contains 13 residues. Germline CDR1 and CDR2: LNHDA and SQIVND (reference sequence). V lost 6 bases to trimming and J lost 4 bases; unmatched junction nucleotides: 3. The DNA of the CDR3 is TGTGCCAGTAGACAGGGGGCGGGCACTGAAGCTTTCTTT. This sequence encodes CASRQGAGTEAFF.

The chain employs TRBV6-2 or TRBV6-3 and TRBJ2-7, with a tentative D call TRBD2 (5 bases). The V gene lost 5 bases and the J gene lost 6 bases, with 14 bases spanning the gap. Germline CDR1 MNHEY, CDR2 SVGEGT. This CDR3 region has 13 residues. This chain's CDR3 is CASSTHEGSEQYF. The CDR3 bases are TGTGCCAGCAGTACACACGAGGGTTCCGAGCAGTACTTC.

CDR3: CASSFGGQNTGELFF. The DNA of the CDR3 is TGTGCCAGCAGTTTTGGCGGACAGAACACCGGGGAGCTGTTTTTT. The chain combines TRBV28 with TRBJ2-2, with D possibly TRBD1 on 5 matching bases. This CDR3 is built from 15 residues. Germline V lookup: CDR1 MDHEN, CDR2 SYDVKM. The V end lost 3 bases, the J end lost 1 base, and 9 bases lay between the germline ends.